The rows below give T cell receptor beta chains drawn from one sample of a study of cytomegalovirus exposure and HLA in healthy donors. Method: immunoSEQ multiplex PCR; TCRdb's copy keeps in-frame clones and lacks some. This listing includes 75,000 to 85,000 clones. Sequenced sample: PBMCs. These TCRs come from a young man in good health and CMV-seropositive. Both conserved end residues are part of each CDR3. Fields, in order: V gene, J gene, D gene, CDR3 protein, CDR3 DNA. A D gene is named only where the DNA matches it firmly.

V: TRBV5-4
J: TRBJ2-5
D: .
CDR3: CASSLEGPFETQYF
DNA: TGTGCCAGCAGCTTGGAGGGGCCCTTTGAGACCCAGTACTTC

V: TRBV15
J: TRBJ2-3
D: .
CDR3: CATSRDHGASTGADTQYF
DNA: TGTGCCACCAGCAGAGATCATGGGGCCTCCACGGGGGCAGATACGCAGTATTTT

V: TRBV30
J: TRBJ2-1
D: TRBD2
CDR3: CAWNPLAGGYNEQFF
DNA: TGTGCCTGGAATCCTCTAGCGGGGGGTTACAATGAGCAGTTCTTC

V: TRBV5-4
J: TRBJ2-6
D: .
CDR3: CASSLKFIGSGANVLTF
DNA: TGTGCCAGCAGCTTGAAATTCATCGGCTCTGGGGCCAACGTCCTGACTTTC

V: TRBV4-1
J: TRBJ2-7
D: .
CDR3: CASSQVNLGYEQYF
DNA: TGCGCCAGCAGCCAAGTAAACCTCGGCTACGAGCAGTACTTC

V: TRBV6-5
J: TRBJ2-2
D: TRBD1
CDR3: CASTQGAGELFF
DNA: TGTGCCAGCACCCAGGGGGCGGGGGAGCTGTTTTTT

V: TRBV19
J: TRBJ2-4
D: .
CDR3: CATSSPTGAKNIQYF
DNA: TGTGCCACCTCGTCCCCCACCGGGGCCAAAAACATTCAGTACTTC

V: TRBV7-9
J: TRBJ2-7
D: TRBD2
CDR3: CASSLRLAGVNEQYF
DNA: TGTGCCAGCAGCCTCAGACTAGCGGGAGTGAACGAGCAGTACTTC

V: TRBV6-5
J: TRBJ1-3
D: .
CDR3: CASSGGVGAGNTIYF
DNA: TGTGCCAGCAGTGGCGGGGTGGGGGCTGGAAACACCATATATTTT

V: TRBV2
J: TRBJ2-7
D: .
CDR3: CASSGQLSSYEQYF
DNA: TGTGCCAGCAGTGGACAACTGAGCTCCTACGAGCAGTACTTC

V: TRBV5-1
J: TRBJ2-7
D: .
CDR3: CASSPTPPPGVSPYEQYF
DNA: TGCGCCAGCAGCCCAACACCGCCGCCGGGGGTGTCCCCCTACGAGCAGTACTTC

V: TRBV5-1
J: TRBJ1-2
D: .
CDR3: CASSLGTYREWYGYTF
DNA: TGCGCCAGCAGCTTGGGGACTTACAGGGAATGGTATGGCTACACCTTC

V: TRBV28
J: TRBJ1-2
D: .
CDR3: CASSLVQGSKGYTF
DNA: TGTGCCAGCAGTTTGGTACAGGGTTCCAAGGGCTACACCTTC

V: TRBV6-5
J: TRBJ1-4
D: .
CDR3: CASRANSGYEKLFF
DNA: TGTGCCAGCAGAGCAAACAGCGGTTATGAAAAACTGTTTTTT

V: TRBV6-1
J: TRBJ1-6
D: TRBD1
CDR3: CASSVEGGQTNYNSPLHF
DNA: TGTGCCAGCAGTGTCGAGGGGGGACAGACAAACTATAATTCACCCCTCCACTTT

V: TRBV6-6
J: TRBJ2-5
D: TRBD2
CDR3: CASSPASGRVEETQYF
DNA: TGTGCCAGCAGCCCAGCGAGCGGGAGGGTGGAAGAGACCCAGTACTTC

V: TRBV2
J: TRBJ1-1
D: .
CDR3: CASSPGLTEAFF
DNA: TGTGCCAGCAGTCCAGGCCTCACTGAAGCTTTCTTT

V: TRBV11-2
J: TRBJ1-1
D: TRBD1
CDR3: CASSLSRGLTEAFF
DNA: TGTGCCAGCAGCTTAAGTAGGGGGCTCACTGAAGCTTTCTTT

V: TRBV29-1
J: TRBJ1-1
D: TRBD1
CDR3: CSVGDRGSNTEAFF
DNA: TGCAGCGTGGGGGACAGGGGATCGAACACTGAAGCTTTCTTT

V: TRBV19
J: TRBJ2-1
D: .
CDR3: CASSNPDLTNSNEQFF
DNA: TGTGCCAGTAGTAACCCCGACCTTACTAATTCCAATGAGCAGTTCTTC

V: TRBV9
J: TRBJ1-1
D: .
CDR3: CASSGLLNTEAFF
DNA: TGTGCCAGCAGCGGACTATTGAACACTGAAGCTTTCTTT

V: TRBV27
J: TRBJ2-2
D: TRBD2
CDR3: CASSFLAREGTGELFF
DNA: TGTGCCAGCAGTTTTCTGGCCAGGGAGGGCACCGGGGAGCTGTTTTTT

V: TRBV18
J: TRBJ2-3
D: TRBD2
CDR3: CASSILTGRDTQYF
DNA: TGTGCCAGCTCGATCCTAACCGGGAGGGATACGCAGTATTTT

V: TRBV19
J: TRBJ2-5
D: .
CDR3: CASKGAGETQYF
DNA: TGTGCCAGTAAGGGGGCGGGGGAGACCCAGTACTTC

V: TRBV28
J: TRBJ2-7
D: TRBD1
CDR3: CASSLLTGAYEQYF
DNA: TGTGCCAGCAGTCTACTGACAGGGGCCTACGAGCAGTACTTC

V: TRBV6-5
J: TRBJ2-7
D: .
CDR3: CASSFRLSSYEQYF
DNA: TGTGCCAGCAGTTTCCGACTAAGCTCCTACGAGCAGTACTTC

V: TRBV2
J: TRBJ1-2
D: .
CDR3: CASSEDGGYGYTF
DNA: TGTGCCAGCAGCGAGGACGGAGGCTATGGCTACACCTTC

V: TRBV5-1
J: TRBJ2-3
D: .
CDR3: CASSTGHNTDTQYF
DNA: TGCGCCAGCAGCACGGGACACAACACAGATACGCAGTATTTT

V: TRBV5-1
J: TRBJ2-3
D: TRBD2
CDR3: CASSSRTSGNPYPDTQYF
DNA: TGCGCCAGCAGCTCGAGGACTAGCGGGAATCCGTATCCAGATACGCAGTATTTT

V: TRBV6-5
J: TRBJ1-3
D: .
CDR3: CASSSHRDNSGNTIYF
DNA: TGTGCCAGCAGTTCGCACAGGGATAACTCTGGAAACACCATATATTTT

V: TRBV4-2
J: TRBJ1-2
D: .
CDR3: CASSQQGGDYGYTF
DNA: TGTGCCAGCAGCCAACAAGGGGGGGACTATGGCTACACCTTC

V: TRBV25-1
J: TRBJ1-4
D: .
CDR3: CASSADRRNEKLFF
DNA: TGTGCCAGCAGTGCAGACAGGCGTAATGAAAAACTGTTTTTT

V: TRBV13
J: TRBJ2-5
D: TRBD1
CDR3: CASSRGTDQETQYF
DNA: TGTGCCAGCAGCCGAGGGACAGACCAAGAGACCCAGTACTTC

V: TRBV10-3
J: TRBJ1-1
D: TRBD1
CDR3: CATYDRGWNTEAFF
DNA: TGTGCCACTTATGACAGGGGTTGGAACACTGAAGCTTTCTTT

V: TRBV16
J: TRBJ2-7
D: .
CDR3: CASSQSAYEQYF
DNA: TGTGCCAGCAGCCAATCGGCATACGAGCAGTACTTC

V: TRBV5-4
J: TRBJ2-3
D: TRBD2
CDR3: CASSLSGGADTQYF
DNA: TGTGCCAGCAGCTTGAGCGGGGGGGCAGATACGCAGTATTTT

V: TRBV6-1
J: TRBJ2-4
D: .
CDR3: CASSEAGGFHNIQYF
DNA: TGTGCCAGCAGTGAAGCAGGGGGATTCCATAACATTCAGTACTTC

V: TRBV10-3
J: TRBJ1-1
D: .
CDR3: CAISESFSTGQAFF
DNA: TGTGCCATCAGTGAGTCGTTTTCGACAGGCCAAGCTTTCTTT

V: TRBV6-5
J: TRBJ1-6
D: .
CDR3: CASSPAGGINSPLHF
DNA: TGTGCCAGCAGTCCCGCCGGAGGCATCAATTCACCCCTCCACTTT

V: TRBV9
J: TRBJ2-3
D: .
CDR3: CASSLDRAGLYTQYF
DNA: TGTGCCAGCAGCCTTGACAGGGCGGGGTTGTATACGCAGTATTTT

V: TRBV7-6
J: TRBJ2-1
D: .
CDR3: CASSLGFYNEQFF
DNA: TGTGCCAGCAGCCTCGGGTTTTACAATGAGCAGTTCTTC

V: TRBV28
J: TRBJ1-2
D: .
CDR3: CASSLGGAVGYTF
DNA: TGTGCCAGCAGTTTAGGGGGGGCTGTTGGCTACACCTTC

V: TRBV19
J: TRBJ1-4
D: TRBD1
CDR3: CASSVPPTGDEKLFF
DNA: TGTGCCAGTAGTGTCCCGCCAACAGGGGATGAAAAACTGTTTTTT

V: TRBV19
J: TRBJ1-2
D: .
CDR3: CASSIGVGYGYTF
DNA: TGTGCCAGTAGTATCGGAGTAGGCTATGGCTACACCTTC

V: TRBV2
J: TRBJ1-2
D: .
CDR3: CASSVRGIYGYTF
DNA: TGTGCCAGCAGTGTCCGGGGTATCTATGGCTACACCTTC

V: TRBV6-5
J: TRBJ1-2
D: .
CDR3: CASSYSEGTNYGYTF
DNA: TGTGCCAGCAGTTACTCGGAGGGTACCAACTATGGCTACACCTTC

V: TRBV7-9
J: TRBJ1-6
D: .
CDR3: CASSLGGSPPHF
DNA: TGTGCCAGCAGCTTAGGGGGCAGCCCCCCCCACTTT

V: TRBV27
J: TRBJ2-3
D: TRBD2
CDR3: CASEGLARDTQYF
DNA: TGTGCCAGCGAGGGACTAGCGCGGGATACGCAGTATTTT

V: TRBV18
J: TRBJ1-4
D: TRBD1
CDR3: CASSPRRQGPSPTNEKLFF
DNA: TGTGCCAGCTCACCACGCCGACAGGGGCCTTCCCCAACTAATGAAAAACTGTTTTTT

V: TRBV7-9
J: TRBJ2-1
D: TRBD2
CDR3: CASSSLGGDEQFF
DNA: TGTGCCAGCAGCTCCCTCGGGGGGGATGAGCAGTTCTTC

V: TRBV27
J: TRBJ2-1
D: .
CDR3: CASTGGLSANEQFF
DNA: TGTGCCAGCACTGGGGGGTTGTCTGCAAATGAGCAGTTCTTC

V: TRBV6-5
J: TRBJ2-7
D: .
CDR3: CASSYSWRFSYEQYF
DNA: TGTGCCAGCAGTTACTCTTGGCGGTTCTCCTACGAGCAGTACTTC

V: TRBV5-6
J: TRBJ2-3
D: TRBD2
CDR3: CASSPGLAGGYTDTQYF
DNA: TGTGCCAGCAGCCCCGGACTAGCGGGGGGCTACACAGATACGCAGTATTTT

V: TRBV27
J: TRBJ2-1
D: .
CDR3: CASSPYSVSDEQFF
DNA: TGTGCCAGCAGTCCGTATAGCGTTAGCGATGAGCAGTTCTTC

V: TRBV6-1
J: TRBJ1-1
D: .
CDR3: CASSGTGRDTEAFF
DNA: TGTGCCAGCAGTGGGACGGGGAGAGACACTGAAGCTTTCTTT

V: TRBV9
J: TRBJ1-2
D: TRBD1
CDR3: CASSVAWTGGGYTF
DNA: TGTGCCAGCAGCGTAGCGTGGACAGGGGGAGGCTACACCTTC

V: TRBV28
J: TRBJ2-7
D: TRBD2
CDR3: CASSSRAGTRYEQYF
DNA: TGTGCCAGCAGTTCCAGGGCCGGGACTAGATACGAGCAGTACTTC

V: TRBV28
J: TRBJ1-2
D: .
CDR3: CASSSPQGREPGYTF
DNA: TGTGCCAGCAGTTCCCCACAGGGCCGCGAGCCTGGCTACACCTTC

V: TRBV7-2
J: TRBJ2-7
D: TRBD2
CDR3: CASSLTRLAGVYEQYF
DNA: TGTGCCAGCAGCTTAACCAGACTAGCGGGAGTCTACGAGCAGTACTTC